These T cell receptor beta chains were read from a single sample in a study of early T cells in non-severe SARS-CoV-2 infection. Each CDR3 protein gets one entry after TCRdb re-called the 5' RACE reads with MiXCR. The table includes some 76,000 distinct CDR3 sequences, roughly 13% detected once. The sequenced material came from whole blood. The source of these receptors is an adult who was a healthcare worker with PCR-confirmed SARS-CoV-2 infection or an uninfected control (not recorded which). Both conserved end residues are part of each CDR3. D genes are given only for firm matches. Not every row has a clone size; where given, it reads once, few, many or a size class.

many	TRBV28	TRBD1	TRBJ1-2	TGTGCCAGCAGCCCAGTCCGGACAGGAAAGAATGGCTACACCTTC	CASSPVRTGKNGYTF
many	TRBV29-1	-	TRBJ1-2	TGCAGCGTTGAAGCCATACGAACGGGTAGGGCCTATGGCTACACCTTC	CSVEAIRTGRAYGYTF
many	TRBV7-2	TRBD2	TRBJ2-3	TGTGCCAGCAGCTTAGCGGCTAGCGGAGGGGGCACAGATACGCAGTATTTT	CASSLAASGGGTDTQYF
-	TRBV29-1	TRBD1	TRBJ2-1	TGCAGCGCTCCCCGACAGGGCGACTACAATGAGCAGTTCTTC	CSAPRQGDYNEQFF
many	TRBV11-2	-	TRBJ2-1	TGTGCCAGCAGCCCTGGACTCACGAGGGATGAGCAGTTCTTC	CASSPGLTRDEQFF
many	TRBV6-6	TRBD1	TRBJ1-2	TGTGCCAGCAGTTACGGAAAGGGGGCGACAAGACCTAACTATGGCTACACCTTC	CASSYGKGATRPNYGYTF
-	TRBV3-1	TRBD1	TRBJ2-1	TGTGCCAGCAGCCTCCAACTCGGGGACAGTGCTTTCTTC	CASSLQLGDSAFF
many	TRBV7-3	TRBD1	TRBJ2-2	TGTGCCAGCAGCTTAAAGGAAGGACAGGGGTCCGGGGAGCTGTTTTTT	CASSLKEGQGSGELFF
many	TRBV3-1	-	TRBJ2-1	TGTGCCAGCAGCCAAGGCCGCGGCGGCAATGAGCAGTTCTTC	CASSQGRGGNEQFF
-	TRBV5-6	-	TRBJ2-3	TGTGCCAGCAGCTTACGGGACAGAACGTCCGGGGGGCAGTATTTT	CASSLRDRTSGGQYF
-	TRBV11-2	TRBD2	TRBJ2-3	TGTGCCAGCAGCTTACTCCGGGGACTAGCGGGGGGCACAGATACGCAGTATTTT	CASSLLRGLAGGTDTQYF
-	TRBV12-3/TRBV12-4	-	TRBJ2-5	TGTGCCAGCAGTTTGACTCGGCGGGGAGAGACCCAGTACTTC	CASSLTRRGETQYF
-	TRBV6-5	-	TRBJ2-2	TGTGCCAGCAGTCTACGCGCCGGCACCGGGGAGCTGTTTTTT	CASSLRAGTGELFF
-	TRBV20-1	TRBD2	TRBJ2-1	TGCAGTGCTACTAACCCTGGGACTAGCGGGTACAATGAGCAGTTCTTC	CSATNPGTSGYNEQFF
many	TRBV12-3/TRBV12-4	TRBD1	TRBJ2-7	TGTGCCAGCAAAGGGACAGCTAGCTCCTACGAGCAGTACTTC	CASKGTASSYEQYF
-	TRBV6-5	-	TRBJ1-4	TGTGCCAGCAGTTACTCGGGACCGCGGCGGGGCGAAAAACTGTTTTTT	CASSYSGPRRGEKLFF
-	TRBV29-1	-	TRBJ2-2	TGCAGCGTTAGGTCGGGCCCCGGGGAGCTGTTTTTT	CSVRSGPGELFF
-	TRBV2	-	TRBJ1-6	TGTGCCAGCAGTGTCTCAGGGCTTGGTAATTCACCCCTCCACTTT	CASSVSGLGNSPLHF
many	TRBV4-3	-	TRBJ2-2	TGCGCCAGCAGCCAAGATCTTGGGGTCGCCGGGGAGCTGTTTTTT	CASSQDLGVAGELFF
few	TRBV7-6	-	TRBJ2-3	TGTGCCAGCAGCTCGTACTCCACAGATACGCAGTATTTT	CASSSYSTDTQYF
-	TRBV9	TRBD2	TRBJ2-1	TGTGCCAGCGGGACCCTAGCGGGGGGACCATGGGGTCCCTACAATGAGCAGTTCTTC	CASGTLAGGPWGPYNEQFF
many	TRBV10-3	-	TRBJ2-3	TGTGCCATCAGTGAAATCAGTCGACTGGGCACAGATACGCAGTATTTT	CAISEISRLGTDTQYF
few	TRBV3-1	-	TRBJ1-4	TGTGCCAGCAGCCAAGTATGGGATAAACTGTTTTTT	CASSQVWDKLFF
many	TRBV4-1	-	TRBJ1-1	TGCGCCAGCAGCTCGAGGGTAATAGGGTCGATGAACACTGAAGCTTTCTTT	CASSSRVIGSMNTEAFF
few	TRBV7-9	-	TRBJ2-4	TGTGCCAGCAGCTTAAGTCAGAATCATCAGTACTTC	CASSLSQNHQYF
-	TRBV12-3/TRBV12-4	TRBD1	TRBJ1-4	TGTGCCAGCAGCCCCAGTCCGGACAGGAAAACTGAAAAACTGTTTTTT	CASSPSPDRKTEKLFF
many	TRBV20-1	TRBD1	TRBJ2-2	TGCAGTGCTGAGGGACAGCATGCCGGGGAGCTGTTTTTT	CSAEGQHAGELFF
many	TRBV12-5	-	TRBJ1-2	TGTGCTAGTGGTTTGCCACGTAGACAGGATACTGGCTACACCTTC	CASGLPRRQDTGYTF
few	TRBV20-1	TRBD1	TRBJ1-5	TGCGCAACCTGGGACAGTAATAGCAATCAGCCCCAGCATTTT	CATWDSNSNQPQHF
-	TRBV4-1	-	TRBJ1-5	TGCGCCAGCAGCCAAGATCGAGGCGTTCAGCCCCAGCATTTT	CASSQDRGVQPQHF
many	TRBV28	-	TRBJ1-5	TGTGCCAGCACCCCATTAGCAGGGTTTTCCGACGCTCAGCCCCAGCATTTT	CASTPLAGFSDAQPQHF
-	TRBV28	TRBD1	TRBJ1-2	TGTGCCAGCACCATCGCCGGGACAGGGGGCAATGGCTACACCTTC	CASTIAGTGGNGYTF
-	TRBV29-1	TRBD1	TRBJ1-1	TGCGGCGTCAACCCACGCCGGGACAGTAGTGAAGCTTTCTTT	CGVNPRRDSSEAFF
-	TRBV6-5	-	TRBJ1-1	TGTGCCAGCGGGGCTAACACTGAAGCTTTCTTT	CASGANTEAFF
-	TRBV28	TRBD2	TRBJ2-1	TGTGCCAGCAGCTCTTCGAGCGGGGGGTTTTACAATGAGCAGTTCTTC	CASSSSSGGFYNEQFF
-	TRBV10-3	-	TRBJ2-3	TGTGCCATCAGACCGGGCGCCACAGATACGCAGTATTTT	CAIRPGATDTQYF
-	TRBV7-9	-	TRBJ1-1	TGTGCCAGCAGCTTAGGGCAGGGGAGCACTGAAGCTTTCTTT	CASSLGQGSTEAFF
many	TRBV3-1	TRBD2	TRBJ2-1	TGTGCCAGCAGCCAATTGGCTAGCGGCAATGAGCAGTTCTTC	CASSQLASGNEQFF
-	TRBV5-1	TRBD1	TRBJ2-5	TGCGCCAGCAGCTCCCACCCAACAGGGGACGGGGAGACCCAGTACTTC	CASSSHPTGDGETQYF
many	TRBV18	-	TRBJ2-6	TGTGCCAGCTCACCAGAGATGGCCTCTGGGGCCAACGTCCTGACTTTC	CASSPEMASGANVLTF
-	TRBV7-3	TRBD2	TRBJ2-5	TGTGCCAGCAGCTCCGGGACTAGCCAGGTCGAGACCCAGTACTTC	CASSSGTSQVETQYF
-	TRBV5-5	-	TRBJ2-5	TGTGCCAGCAGCTTGATAGGGGGTAGTATCCAAGAGACCCAGTACTTC	CASSLIGGSIQETQYF
few	TRBV12-3/TRBV12-4	-	TRBJ1-3	TGTGCCAGCGGCCCCTTGACCGGAAACACCATATATTTT	CASGPLTGNTIYF
few	TRBV18	TRBD2	TRBJ2-1	TGTGCCAGCTCACCAGGTGCTAGCGGGGAGTACAATGAGCAGTTCTTC	CASSPGASGEYNEQFF
many	TRBV5-5	-	TRBJ1-2	TGTGCCAGCTCTCGCCGGGTGAACTATGGCTACACCTTC	CASSRRVNYGYTF
few	TRBV4-3	-	TRBJ2-1	TGCGCCAGCAGCCAGGAACGTACAGGGAATTGGGCCTACAATGAGCAGTTCTTC	CASSQERTGNWAYNEQFF
few	TRBV20-1	TRBD1	TRBJ2-1	TGCAGTGCTATTCCCTCAGGGGGCGTCAGGGATGAGCAGTTCTTC	CSAIPSGGVRDEQFF
-	TRBV24-1	-	TRBJ1-5	TGTGCCACCAGTGGTCGGCAGGGGTATAGCAATCAGCCCCAGCATTTT	CATSGRQGYSNQPQHF
-	TRBV7-6	-	TRBJ2-1	TGTGCCAGCAGCTTCGACAGCCCGATTTTCGTCAATGAGCAGTTCTTC	CASSFDSPIFVNEQFF
-	TRBV9	-	TRBJ1-5	TGTGCCAGCAGCGCGGACGGAACAAATCAGCCCCAGCATTTT	CASSADGTNQPQHF
-	TRBV7-9	-	TRBJ2-5	TGTGCCAGCAGACTAGAGGCTTACCAAGAGACCCAGTACTTC	CASRLEAYQETQYF
-	TRBV2	-	TRBJ2-1	TGTGCCAGCAGTGGGGTAGAGCAGTTCTTC	CASSGVEQFF
-	TRBV19	-	TRBJ1-1	TGTGCCAGTAGTGCCCAACAGGGATATACTGAAGCTTTCTTT	CASSAQQGYTEAFF
-	TRBV20-1	-	TRBJ2-1	TGCAGTGCCCACCGAGGGGGAAGCTACAATGAGCAGTTCTTC	CSAHRGGSYNEQFF
-	TRBV11-2	TRBD1	TRBJ1-1	TGTGCCAGCAGCCCACGGACAGGTTCGAACACTGAAGCTTTCTTT	CASSPRTGSNTEAFF